This TCR beta chain stems from a study of T cell responses to AZD1222 COVID-19 vaccine. The method was immunoSEQ multiplex PCR; TCRdb's version includes in-frame clones alone and lacks a portion of them. Of approximately 100,000 clones listed, approximately 91% were seen once; the top ten hold around a sixth. Between the trimmed V and J ends, which lost 0 bases and 5 bases, there was a span of 11 bases. The V gene's germline CDR1 is MGHDK and CDR2 SYGVNS. This CDR3 region has 15 residues. The source of this sequence is an adult in good health. The chain couples TRBV25-1 to TRBJ2-1, with D perhaps matching TRBD1 or TRBD2 (5 bases each). The sample in question was peripheral blood, obtained on day 0 of AZD1222 vaccination. CDR3 in DNA: TGTGCCAGCAGTGAATATCTGAGGGGACACAATGAGCAGTTCTTC. Its protein product is CASSEYLRGHNEQFF.